Described below is a single T cell receptor beta chain sequence and its context. The data derive from a study of blood T cell repertoires in COVID-19. Followed over time, Seattle patients had been enrolled while infection was active. Original analysis: Reference gene primers were amplified, and this amplification served to estimate nucleated cell counts. Some clones are missing from TCRdb's copy, which holds only in-frame ones; the method was immunoSEQ multiplex PCR. The V and J calls and clone size were taken over from that table, and D and trimming were inferred from the DNA. The repertoire holds about 430,000 clones, with about 90% as singletons. Sample: peripheral blood. This TCR came from a man between 18 and 35 years old with COVID-19, enrolled during active disease.

DNA of the CDR3: TGTGCCAGCAGTTGGGACATCCAAGAGACCCAGTACTTC. This encodes CASSWDIQETQYF. The gene calls are TRBV5-4 and TRBJ2-5, with D tentatively TRBD1 (6 bases). Germline-derived CDR1 and CDR2 are SGHNT and YYREEE (reference sequence). Trimming removed 5 bases from V and 1 base from J, with 9 bases in between. This CDR3 is 13 amino acids long. Full variable domain (outside the CDR3, taken from reference TRBV5-4 and TRBJ2-5): ETGVTQSPTHLIKTRGQQVTLRCSSQSGHNTVSWYQQALGQGPQFIFQYYREEENGRGNFPPRFSGLQFPNYSSELNVNALELDDSALYLCASSWDIQETQYFGPGTRLLVL.